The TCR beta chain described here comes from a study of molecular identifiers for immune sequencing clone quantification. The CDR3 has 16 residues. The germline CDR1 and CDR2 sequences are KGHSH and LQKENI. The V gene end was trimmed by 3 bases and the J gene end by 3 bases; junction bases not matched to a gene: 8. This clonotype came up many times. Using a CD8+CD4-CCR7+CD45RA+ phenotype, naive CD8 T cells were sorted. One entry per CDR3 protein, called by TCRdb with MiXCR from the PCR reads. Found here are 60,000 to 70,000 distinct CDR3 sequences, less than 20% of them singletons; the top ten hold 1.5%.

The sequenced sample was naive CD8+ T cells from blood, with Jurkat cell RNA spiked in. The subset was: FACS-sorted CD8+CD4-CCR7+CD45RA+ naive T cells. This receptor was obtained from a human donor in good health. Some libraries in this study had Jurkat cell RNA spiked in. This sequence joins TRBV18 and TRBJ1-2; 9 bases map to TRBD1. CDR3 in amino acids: CASSPGQGFIDYGYTF. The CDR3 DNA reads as TGTGCCAGCTCACCGGGACAGGGATTTATAGACTATGGCTACACCTTC.